These 9 T cell receptor beta chains share one sample of origin, sequenced in a study of shared clonotypes between healthy human individuals. Repertoires were generated with immunoSEQ multiplex PCR, while TCRdb's copy carries only in-frame clones and drops some. This table has about 1.5 million clones, around 98% appearing once. Material: naive CD4+ T cells sorted from blood. Regarding subset: CD45RA+ positively selected. Receptors were obtained from a man aged 25-40 years in good health.

Comment on this clone: The same CDR3 arises from other DNA sequences in this sample as well. The chain is built from TRBV19 and TRBJ2-3, with TRBD2 matching over 7 bases. The CDR3 covers 14 residues. Losses at the gene ends were 4 bases for V and 1 base for J; bases not matched to a gene: 2. CDR1 LNHDA and CDR2 SQIVND come from the germline V gene (reference sequence). The CDR3 spells CASSKTSGTDTQYF. CDR3 coding DNA: TGTGCCAGTAGTAAAACTAGCGGCACAGATACGCAGTATTTT.

The chain carries TRBV7-9 and TRBJ2-2; D possibly uses TRBD1 or TRBD2 (6 bases each). The CDR3 runs to 17 residues. V was shortened by 3 bases and J by 3 bases, with 17 bases between the two germline ends. CDR1 and CDR2 from the germline V gene are SEHNR and FQNEAQ (reference sequence). The CDR3 nucleotides read TGTGCCAGCAGCTTCCCACAGGGACTCAAGGACACCGGGGAGCTGTTTTTT. Translating it yields CASSFPQGLKDTGELFF.

The V gene is TRBV11-2, the J gene TRBJ2-4; perhaps TRBD1 as D (6 bases). Germline V lookup: CDR1 SGHAT, CDR2 FQNNGV. Trimming took 0 bases from V and 3 from J, leaving 21 bases between them. The CDR3 is 19 residues long. CDR3 amino acids: CASSLDSAGVLRVKNIQYF. CDR3 coding DNA: TGTGCCAGCAGCTTAGATTCGGCAGGGGTGTTAAGAGTCAAAAACATTCAGTACTTC.

The chain links TRBV5-4 to TRBJ2-5; TRBD1 matches 10 bases. Germline loops: CDR1 SGHNT, CDR2 YYREEE (reference sequence). Trimming cost V 3 bases and J 4 bases; bases outside gene matches: 9. CDR3 size: 16 residues. The CDR3 region is CASSSPGQGLGETQYF. The CDR3 DNA reads TGTGCCAGCAGCTCACCGGGACAGGGGTTGGGAGAGACCCAGTACTTC.

This chain joins TRBV6-1 and TRBJ1-2, with TRBD1 matching over 10 bases. In germline, CDR1 is MNHNS, CDR2 SASEGT. The CDR3 is 14 residues long. The V and J ends lost 7 bases and 6 bases, in that order; junction bases with no gene match: 8. CDR3 DNA: TGTGCCAGCATAAGGGACAGGGGTTGGCATGGCTACACCTTC. It yields the protein CASIRDRGWHGYTF.

This clone has only one observation. At the DNA level, this CDR3 is encoded by other sequences in the same sample as well. V gene TRBV9 combines with J gene TRBJ2-2, with 8 bases lining up with TRBD2. This CDR3 comprises 15 residues. Germline V CDR1 and CDR2: SGDLS, YYNGEE. The ends lost 0 bases at V and 4 bases at J; junction bases unmatched: 2. The CDR3 sequence is CASSVAGRATGELFF. CDR3 sequence (DNA): TGTGCCAGCAGCGTAGCCGGGAGGGCCACCGGGGAGCTGTTTTTT. Complete variable domain (other parts from reference TRBV9 and TRBJ2-2): DSGVTQTPKHLITATGQRVTLRCSPRSGDLSVYWYQQSLDQGLQFLIQYYNGEERAKGNILERFSAQQFPDLHSELNLSSLELGDSALYFCASSVAGRATGELFFGEGSRLTVL.

This chain links TRBV7-2 with TRBJ2-2; 9 bases agree with TRBD1. This CDR3 has 15 residues. After removal of 3 bases from V and 8 bases from J, the junction contained 7 bases not matched to a gene. In germline, CDR1 is SGHTA, CDR2 FQGNSA. The CDR3 DNA is TGTGCCAGCAGCTTTTACGGGACAGGGACTGGGGAGCTGTTTTTT. It is translated as CASSFYGTGTGELFF.

The rearrangement uses TRBV19 and TRBJ1-5; 11 positions match TRBD1. J gave up 2 bases and V 2 bases, and 8 bases lay outside the gene matches. The CDR3 runs to 18 residues. Germline V gene lookup returns CDR1 LNHDA and CDR2 SQIVND (reference sequence). The CDR3 is CASSIRTGGVEGNQPQHF. The CDR3 bases are TGTGCCAGTAGTATAAGGACAGGGGGCGTCGAGGGCAATCAGCCCCAGCATTTT.

J is TRBJ2-1 and V is TRBV13; no clear D. The CDR3 runs to 13 residues. From germline, CDR1 is PRHDT and CDR2 FYEKMQ (reference sequence). V shed 6 bases and J shed 6 bases, with 12 bases lying between them. CDR3 sequence: CASSGRTSNEQFF. As DNA, the CDR3 is TGTGCCAGCAGTGGCAGAACCTCCAATGAGCAGTTCTTC. The entire variable domain, with the rest obtained from reference TRBV13 and TRBJ2-1, is as follows: AAGVIQSPRHLIKEKRETATLKCYPIPRHDTVYWYQQGPGQDPQFLISFYEKMQSDKGSIPDRFSAQQFSDYHSELNMSSLELGDSALYFCASSGRTSNEQFFGPGTRLTVL.